This is a list of T cell receptor beta chains from one sample in a study of blood T cell repertoires in COVID-19. Sequenced by immunoSEQ multiplex PCR; TCRdb stores in-frame clones only, minus some. The sample carries 200,000 to 250,000 clones, under 90% recorded once. Material: peripheral blood. The receptors stem from a man aged 60 to 69 who had recovered from COVID-19. The CDR3 runs from the conserved cysteine through the conserved F or W. Fields, in order: J gene, D gene, V gene, CDR3 protein. A D gene is named only where the DNA matches it firmly.

TRBJ2-1,-,TRBV19,CASIPEAGYNEQFF
TRBJ2-3,-,TRBV24-1,CATSDLKEYTDTQYF
TRBJ2-1,TRBD2,TRBV12-3/TRBV12-4,CASSLSGVNEQFF
TRBJ1-5,-,TRBV19,CASSFEGISLNQPQHF
TRBJ2-5,TRBD1,TRBV6-1,CASSEQGAGETQYF
TRBJ2-7,TRBD2,TRBV6-1,CASSEARILAGREQYF
TRBJ2-1,TRBD2,TRBV9,CASSVDASGRGEQFF
TRBJ2-1,TRBD2,TRBV18,CASSGRTSGRAQQFF
TRBJ2-4,-,TRBV28,CASSLQGAKNIQYF
TRBJ1-5,TRBD1,TRBV5-5,CASSEGTGDQPQHF
TRBJ2-1,TRBD2,TRBV27,CASSAPRSGGANEQFF
TRBJ1-1,-,TRBV6-4,CASSDSITSSEAFF
TRBJ2-2,TRBD2,TRBV14,CASSRSGRASAGELFF
TRBJ2-2,TRBD2,TRBV10-1,CASRGVNTGELFF
TRBJ2-1,TRBD2,TRBV19,CASSERKRGGQGYNEQFF
TRBJ2-1,TRBD1,TRBV9,CASSVRDRQYNEQFF
TRBJ1-2,-,TRBV6-5,CASSYSGSRAYGYTF
TRBJ2-7,-,TRBV5-4,CASSLAGGTGEQYF
TRBJ2-3,TRBD2,TRBV6-2/TRBV6-3,CASSFSAGGRTSTDTQYF
TRBJ1-3,TRBD1,TRBV6-6,CASSTTGGSGNTIYF
TRBJ1-2,-,TRBV6-2/TRBV6-3,CASSFGGGAPTYGYTF
TRBJ2-7,TRBD1,TRBV7-9,CASSLDRRNSGQYF
TRBJ2-7,-,TRBV18,CASSPTPPGSSYEQYF
TRBJ2-3,-,TRBV7-3,CASSLPGGTQYF
TRBJ2-4,-,TRBV12-5,CASGLAQMEYF
TRBJ1-5,-,TRBV9,CASSILPDSNQPQHF
TRBJ2-5,TRBD1,TRBV10-1,CASSDRTGSTTIQETQYF
TRBJ2-7,TRBD1,TRBV5-4,CASSYRDRAYEQYF
TRBJ2-3,TRBD1,TRBV12-3/TRBV12-4,CASSWDRVDTQYF
TRBJ2-5,-,TRBV4-1,CASSQGPGIETQYF
TRBJ1-1,TRBD1,TRBV5-1,CASSSEGQGASEAFF
TRBJ2-1,-,TRBV2,CASRTGVNEQFF
TRBJ1-5,TRBD1,TRBV9,CASSPNLMTGRNQPQHF
TRBJ2-7,TRBD1,TRBV18,CASSLDRDGREQYF
TRBJ2-3,-,TRBV29-1,CSGLPFKGGKGAPGDTQYF